The next 26 T cell receptor beta chains were all read from a single sample in a study of T-cell memory formation after mild COVID-19. Each CDR3 protein gets one entry after TCRdb re-called the 5' RACE reads with MiXCR. The sample includes around 340,000 distinct CDR3 sequences, 21% of them seen just once. Sequenced input: PBMCs or a T cell subset sorted from them (not recorded which). The receptor set was obtained from an adult woman who had mild COVID-19 (a few samples of this study predate the infection). Cell type and time point are not known.

This clonotype was found a few times. The chain uses TRBV18 and TRBJ1-4; possibly TRBD1 for D (5 bases). Trimming removed 2 bases at V and 7 bases at J, with 17 bases between. The CDR3 contains 16 residues. Germline V gene sequence: CDR1 KGHSH, CDR2 LQKENI. CDR3 amino acids: CASSPNLQPGVEKLFF. The CDR3 bases are TGTGCCAGCTCACCAAATCTGCAGCCGGGGGTTGAAAAACTGTTTTTT.

The chain links TRBV7-8 to TRBJ1-5; 7 nucleotides align to TRBD1. Germline V gives CDR1 SGHVS, CDR2 FQNEAQ. V was clipped by 5 bases and J by 7 bases; unmatched bases: 11. The CDR3 is 15 amino acids. In nucleotides, the CDR3 is TGTGCCAGCAGCCCTTTGGAGGGGGCCGGGCAGCCCCAGCATTTT. Its translation: CASSPLEGAGQPQHF.

This clonotype was seen a few times. The V and J genes are TRBV7-9 and TRBJ1-5, with D tentatively TRBD1 (6 bases). The CDR3 runs 15 residues. Trimming cost V 2 bases and J 2 bases, with 10 bases left between them. Germline V lookup: CDR1 SEHNR, CDR2 FQNEAQ (reference sequence). This CDR3 is CASSLRGAGNQPQHF. The CDR3 nucleotides read TGTGCCAGCAGCTTAAGGGGGGCTGGCAATCAGCCCCAGCATTTT. Filled out from reference TRBV7-9 and TRBJ1-5, the complete variable domain reads DTGVSQNPRHKITKRGQNVTFRCDPISEHNRLYWYRQTLGQGPEFLTYFQNEAQLEKSRLLSDRFSAERPKGSFSTLEIQRTEQGDSAMYLCASSLRGAGNQPQHFGDGTRLSIL.

This clonotype occurred many times. The chain joins TRBV6-2 or TRBV6-3 to TRBJ2-3; 13 bases match TRBD2. The CDR3 runs 15 residues. Germline loops: CDR1 MNHEY, CDR2 SVGEGT. Trimming removed 6 bases from V and 6 bases from J; junction bases left unmatched: 6. In DNA form, the CDR3 reads TGTGCCAGCAGCCCCCGACTAGCGGGGGGTGATACGCAGTATTTT. Translating it yields CASSPRLAGGDTQYF.

This clonotype was counted a few times. The V call is TRBV4-1, the J call TRBJ2-1; D is possibly TRBD1 (6 bases). CDR3 length equals 16 residues. Germline V gene sequence: CDR1 MGHRA, CDR2 YSYEKL. V lost 2 bases to trimming and J lost 3 bases, with 14 bases between them. The CDR3 sequence is CASSQPGTRLYNEQFF. In DNA form, the CDR3 reads TGCGCCAGCAGCCAACCCGGGACACGGCTCTACAATGAGCAGTTCTTC.

This clonotype was found a few times. The rearrangement joins TRBV6-1 to TRBJ1-2, with D unresolved. Looked up from germline, CDR1 is MNHNS and CDR2 is SASEGT. The CDR3 spans 13 residues. The V end was cut by 8 bases, the J end by 1 base, with 11 bases between. CDR3 in amino acids: CASCLGDNYGYTF. CDR3 DNA: TGTGCCAGCTGCCTGGGAGATAACTATGGCTACACCTTC.

In this sample, this clonotype turned up a few times. This chain links TRBV7-2 with TRBJ2-5; a weak D match, TRBD1 (6 bases). CDR3 length: 15 amino acids. CDR1 and CDR2 from the germline V gene are SGHTA and FQGNSA. V was trimmed by 5 bases and J by 4 bases, leaving 17 bases between them. CDR3 protein: CASSPRRGLVETQYF. The CDR3 coding sequence is TGTGCCAGCAGCCCACGCAGGGGTTTGGTAGAGACCCAGTACTTC.

V is TRBV7-9 and J is TRBJ2-5, with D perhaps matching TRBD2 (5 bases). This CDR3 is 15 amino acids long. V shed 1 base and J shed 0 bases, with 9 bases lying between them. Germline V lookup: CDR1 SEHNR, CDR2 FQNEAQ (reference sequence). For the CDR3, the DNA is TGTGCCAGCAGCTTAGGGATTAGCGACCAAGAGACCCAGTACTTC. It translates to CASSLGISDQETQYF.

The chain joins TRBV24-1 to TRBJ2-4; 9 bases are a match to TRBD1. From germline, CDR1 is KGHDR and CDR2 SFDVKD. Germline trimming cut 3 bases from V and 8 bases from J; bases unmatched to any gene: 7. The CDR3 spans 15 residues. The CDR3 bases are TGTGCCACCAGTGATAAACAGGGGGCAGCGGACATTCAGTACTTC. It specifies CATSDKQGAADIQYF.

This rearrangement joins TRBV20-1 to TRBJ1-2, with 7 bases aligning to TRBD1. Germline assignment: CDR1 DFQATT and CDR2 SNEGSKA (reference sequence). V gave up 6 bases and J gave up 4 bases; unmatched junction bases: 11. The CDR3 sequence is 14 residues long. CDR3 residues: CSAGSGGNFYGYTF. CDR3 DNA: TGCAGTGCAGGTTCAGGGGGAAATTTCTATGGCTACACCTTC.

This clonotype was recorded at least ten times. The rearrangement uses TRBV12-3 or TRBV12-4 and TRBJ2-3; the match to TRBD2 covers 9 bases. The CDR3 contains 16 residues. Trimming cost V 1 base and J 1 base; bases outside gene matches: 3. CDR3 in amino acids: CASSLEREVGTDTQYF. The DNA of the CDR3 is TGTGCCAGCAGTTTAGAGCGGGAGGTAGGCACAGATACGCAGTATTTT.

This clonotype turned up a few times. This chain joins TRBV5-1 and TRBJ1-4, with 7 bases identical to TRBD1. CDR1 and CDR2 from the germline V gene are SGHRS and YFSETQ. This CDR3 comprises 14 residues. Losses at the gene ends were 4 bases for V and 8 bases for J; bases not matched to a gene: 8. The chain's CDR3 is CASSGTGEGEKLFF. CDR3 DNA: TGCGCCAGCAGCGGAACAGGGGAAGGAGAAAAACTGTTTTTT.

This chain connects TRBV7-2 to TRBJ2-7; unclear D gene. Trimming shortened V by 1 base and J by 0 bases, and 13 bases separated the two germline ends. The V gene's germline CDR1 is SGHTA and CDR2 FQGNSA. CDR3 size: 16 residues. The CDR3 loop is CASSLEIGFRSYEQYF. CDR3 sequence (DNA): TGTGCCAGCAGCTTAGAGATAGGGTTCCGCTCCTACGAGCAGTACTTC.

This sequence joins TRBV7-9 and TRBJ1-1; perhaps TRBD1 as D (5 bases). Germline CDR1 reads SEHNR; CDR2 reads FQNEAQ (reference sequence). V was cut by 5 bases and J by 6 bases, with 16 bases left in between. The CDR3 spans 14 residues. The CDR3: CASSATVSVPEAFF. In DNA form, the CDR3 reads TGTGCCAGCAGCGCGACAGTCTCTGTACCTGAAGCTTTCTTT.

Only a few counts were recorded for this clonotype. The chain employs TRBV7-3 and TRBJ1-1, with 9 positions matching TRBD1. The J segment lost 3 bases and the V segment lost 5 bases, leaving 7 bases of the junction unmatched. CDR3 length: 15 amino acids. CDR1 and CDR2 (germline): SGHTA, FQGTGA. Here the CDR3 DNA reads TGTGCCAGCAGCCGATCCCGGACAGGGGACACTGAAGCTTTCTTT. Amino acid sequence: CASSRSRTGDTEAFF.

The J gene is TRBJ2-2, the V gene TRBV20-1; 7 bases are shared with TRBD1. V gave up 5 bases and J gave up 8 bases; unmatched junction bases: 5. CDR1 is DFQATT and CDR2 is SNEGSKA in the germline V gene (reference sequence). The CDR3 is made up of 12 amino acids. CDR3 DNA: TGCAGTGCTCCCGACAGGGCGGGGGAGCTGTTTTTT. Translated: CSAPDRAGELFF.

This clonotype was seen a handful of times. The rearrangement joins TRBV5-1 to TRBJ2-1, with 10 bases aligning to TRBD2. Germline V gene sequence: CDR1 SGHRS, CDR2 YFSETQ. The CDR3 spans 15 residues. Unmatched junction bases numbered 6, after V lost 1 base and J lost 8 bases. The CDR3 DNA reads TGCGCCAGCAGCTTGCTAGCGGGGGTGCAATATGAGCAGTTCTTC. It codes for CASSLLAGVQYEQFF. Supplemented by reference TRBV5-1 and TRBJ2-1, the full variable domain reads KAGVTQTPRYLIKTRGQQVTLSCSPISGHRSVSWYQQTPGQGLQFLFEYFSETQRNKGNFPGRFSGRQFSNSRSEMNVSTLELGDSALYLCASSLLAGVQYEQFFGPGTRLTVL.

The gene calls are TRBV7-2 and TRBJ1-1, with a weak D call TRBD1 (6 bases). Trimming pared 4 bases from V and 5 bases from J, leaving 23 bases between. The CDR3 consists of 17 residues. The germline V gene encodes CDR1 SGHTA and CDR2 FQGNSA. The CDR3 sequence is CASSSINAQGKWTEAFF. In DNA, the CDR3 is TGTGCCAGCAGCTCAATTAACGCCCAGGGGAAATGGACTGAAGCTTTCTTT.

This clonotype was seen only a few times. The V gene is TRBV12-3 or TRBV12-4, the J gene TRBJ2-7; maybe TRBD2 (5 bases). The CDR3 loop spans 13 amino acids. With 6 bases removed from V and 6 bases from J, the gap between germline ends came to 15 bases. The CDR3: CASSRTLGGEQYF. The CDR3, as DNA: TGTGCCAGCAGCCGTACCCTAGGAGGCGAGCAGTACTTC.

This sequence joins TRBV2 and TRBJ2-5; D is possibly TRBD1 (6 bases). The V end lost 1 base, the J end lost 5 bases, and 11 bases lay between the germline ends. The CDR3 consists of 14 residues. Looked up from germline, CDR1 is SNHLY and CDR2 is FYNNEI. The CDR3 protein is CASSEDRVRETQYF. The CDR3 DNA reads as TGTGCCAGCAGTGAAGACAGGGTGCGGGAGACCCAGTACTTC. The entire variable domain, with the rest obtained from reference TRBV2 and TRBJ2-5, is as follows: EPEVTQTPSHQVTQMGQEVILRCVPISNHLYFYWYRQILGQKVEFLVSFYNNEISEKSEIFDDQFSVERPDGSNFTLKIRSTKLEDSAMYFCASSEDRVRETQYFGPGTRLLVL.

The chain uses TRBV29-1 and TRBJ2-1, with D perhaps TRBD2 (5 bases). This CDR3 has 14 amino acids. Germline V CDR1 and CDR2: SQVTM, ANQGSEA. V shed 2 bases and J shed 3 bases, with 11 bases lying between them. The CDR3 coding sequence is TGCAGCGTTGAACTAGCTCAAGTCTACAATGAGCAGTTCTTC. Its protein is CSVELAQVYNEQFF.

This clonotype was counted many times. The CDR3 here is CSVGSYEQYF. The CDR3 DNA sequence: TGCAGTGTGGGGTCCTACGAGCAGTACTTC. This chain joins TRBV29-1 and TRBJ2-7; D is ambiguous. The V gene's germline CDR1 is SQVTM and CDR2 ANQGSEA. The CDR3 sequence is 10 residues long.

The table lists this clonotype with many counts. This chain connects TRBV12-3 or TRBV12-4 to TRBJ1-1; 7 nucleotides align to TRBD1. Trimming at V came to 6 bases and at J to 0 bases, leaving 10 bases not matched to a gene. CDR3 length: 16 residues. The chain's CDR3 is CASSPRTGILNTEAFF. The CDR3, as DNA: TGTGCCAGCAGCCCTCGGACAGGAATATTGAACACTGAAGCTTTCTTT.

This clonotype was seen only a few times. The rearrangement uses TRBV7-2 and TRBJ2-7; 13 bases align to TRBD2. Germline CDR1 is SGHTA and CDR2 is FQGNSA. The CDR3 covers 15 residues. The V gene end was trimmed by 4 bases and the J gene end by 5 bases; junction bases not matched to a gene: 5. The CDR3 spells CASSWSGTSGNEQYF. DNA of the CDR3: TGTGCCAGCAGCTGGTCGGGGACTAGCGGGAACGAGCAGTACTTC. Full variable domain (rest looked up from reference TRBV7-2 and TRBJ2-7): GAGVSQSPSNKVTEKGKDVELRCDPISGHTALYWYRQSLGQGLEFLIYFQGNSAPDKSGLPSDRFSAERTGGSVSTLTIQRTQQEDSAVYLCASSWSGTSGNEQYFGPGTRLTVT.

The chain has TRBV7-6 and TRBJ2-5; 13 nucleotides match TRBD2. Germline values: CDR1 SGHVS, CDR2 FNYEAQ. J lost 3 bases, V lost 5 bases, and 12 bases had no gene match. The CDR3 consists of 18 residues. Written as DNA, the CDR3 is TGTGCCAGCAGCCCACACCCAGGACTAGCGGGAGAGGAAGAGACCCAGTACTTC. Protein sequence: CASSPHPGLAGEEETQYF.

This chain links TRBV7-3 with TRBJ1-2, with a weak D call TRBD1 (5 bases). The CDR3 is 11 residues long. The V end lost 6 bases, the J end lost 8 bases, and 10 bases lay between the germline ends. CDR1 is SGHTA and CDR2 is FQGTGA in the germline V gene. DNA for the CDR3: TGTGCCAGCAGGACAGTGGAGGGCTACACCTTC. Encoded protein: CASRTVEGYTF.